This T cell receptor beta chain was obtained from a study of blood T cell repertoires in COVID-19 (dated by TCRdb to between 2020 and 2021). Some background on the complete study: Collaborator samples came from the United States, Italy and Spain and covered acute and convalescent phases of COVID-19. Samples were obtained from the ongoing ImmuneRACE study (first 160 participants) and from 950 to 1,500 subjects provided by 6 global collaborators. A de-identified subject ID, COVID-19 status, age in years and sex were almost always included in the sample metadata. The repertoires were released in a freely available public database meant as a resource for research on the immune response to SARS-CoV-2. Where available, HLA class I and class II types were obtained from metadata supplied by the sample provider rather than from assay-based typing. Subjects who had been exposed to COVID-19, were actively infected with it, or had recovered from it provided the deeply sampled blood TCRbeta repertoires that made up the dataset. The material from the prospective study consisted of cDNA or gDNA derived from T cells, B-cell-depleted T cells, or PBMCs. The full study reports these points: How much clinical and demographic metadata was included differed by source and by participant, and the metadata was provided uncurated.

TCRbeta CDR3 regions were amplified from genomic DNA using the immunoSEQ Assay, a bias-controlled multiplex PCR. Under the source paper's analysis protocol: Within the assay, amplification of reference gene primers was used to estimate how many nucleated cells each sample contained. To quantify the absolute abundance of each unique TCRbeta CDR3 rearrangement, sequence reads were collapsed and filtered. For each sample, productive Simpson clonality was calculated by taking the square root of Simpson's diversity index across productive rearrangements. What TCRdb holds here is the immuneACCESS table cut down to in-frame rearrangements. Part of the clones is not present; checked against another copy, under half of the missing clones reflect an unresolved V gene, and the others are unexplained. D and trimming come from the DNA, and the V and J calls and clone size come from that table. The table for this sample lists about 200,000 clones; 80% to 90% of them were counted only once. Together, the top ten hold under 15% of the sample.

CDR1 and CDR2 (MGHRA, YSYEKL) derive from the germline V gene. Including cysteine and phenylalanine, the CDR3 has 15 amino acids. Only CDR3 DNA is held: 45 bases, read in frame from base 1. Between the V and J ends, shortened by 1 base and 4 bases respectively, the junction contains 10 bases. Each collaborating institution followed its own protocols to collect whole blood in K2EDTA tubes. For TCRbeta analysis, collaborators shipped samples in one of three forms: frozen whole blood, isolated PBMCs, or DNA extracted from either of those sample types. As to this clone: This clone's antigen is unknown. The sample holds no much larger clone one base away, and base qualities are not on file.

Sequencing was done on a sample of peripheral blood. The rearrangement joined TRBV4-1 to TRBJ2-2; no D gene call is confident. This sequence originates from a human donor in a cohort sampled during active COVID-19. CDR3 protein: CASSQATAPTGELFF. The DNA sequence is TGCGCCAGCAGCCAAGCCACAGCTCCCACCGGGGAGCTGTTTTTT.